The 24 T cell receptor beta chains below all came from one sample that was sequenced in a study of blood T cells in healthy people across ages. A second roughly 7 to 12 cycle PCR used barcoded and J-beta primers. TCRdb re-derived calls from the 5' RACE reads in MiXCR, one entry per CDR3 protein. The table includes under 800,000 distinct CDR3 sequences, about 21% detected once. Sequenced: blood. These receptors all stem from a man aged 70-80 years in good health.

The table lists this clonotype with a count of one. This chain links TRBV2 with TRBJ1-4; D unresolved. V was shortened by 8 bases and J by 6 bases, with 7 bases between the two germline ends. This CDR3 contains 11 residues. Germline V CDR1 and CDR2: SNHLY, FYNNEI. The CDR3 here is CASFRDEKLFF. Written as DNA, the CDR3 is TGTGCCAGCTTTCGAGATGAAAAACTGTTTTTT.

The rearrangement joins TRBV24-1 to TRBJ2-5; 10 nucleotides line up with TRBD2. Unmatched junction bases numbered 2, after V lost 4 bases and J lost 1 base. CDR1 is KGHDR, CDR2 SFDVKD, per germline. CDR3 length equals 15 residues. CDR3 region: CATSESGRAQETQYF. As DNA, the CDR3 is TGTGCCACCAGTGAGAGCGGGAGGGCCCAAGAGACCCAGTACTTC.

This sequence joins TRBV7-6 and TRBJ2-1; 8 nucleotides match TRBD1. The germline CDR1 and CDR2 sequences are SGHVS and FNYEAQ. V lost 1 base and J lost 9; bases outside the gene matches: 8. The CDR3 spans 15 residues. DNA for the CDR3: TGTGCCAGCAGCTTAGTTTTAGGACAGGGAGGTGAGCAGTTCTTC. Residues: CASSLVLGQGGEQFF.

This chain connects TRBV12-3 or TRBV12-4 to TRBJ2-3; D is perhaps TRBD2 (5 bases). V was cut by 9 bases and J by 3 bases, with 16 bases left in between. The CDR3 extends over 14 amino acids. The CDR3 spells CASKNGVWTDTQYF. CDR3 nucleotides: TGTGCCAGTAAGAACGGGGTTTGGACAGATACGCAGTATTTT.

This rearrangement joins TRBV12-5 to TRBJ1-2; no reliable D call. The V gene's germline CDR1 is LGHNT and CDR2 FRNRAP. The CDR3 is made up of 11 amino acids. The V and J ends lost 6 bases and 10 bases respectively, with 12 bases between them. CDR3 nucleotide sequence: TGTGCTAGTGGCCACGTAACGGACTACACCTTC. Its protein product is CASGHVTDYTF.

This chain connects TRBV7-9 to TRBJ2-2; D gene uncertain. Trimming removed 6 bases from V and 2 bases from J, with 16 bases in between. This CDR3 has 16 amino acids. The germline V gene has CDR1 SEHNR and CDR2 FQNEAQ (reference sequence). CDR3 in DNA: TGTGCCAGCAGTCAACCACGGGCCAGCAACACCGGGGAGCTGTTTTTT. Its translation is CASSQPRASNTGELFF.

V gene TRBV5-6 combines with J gene TRBJ2-2; TRBD1 matches at 10 bases. The germline gives CDR1 SGHDT, CDR2 YYEEEE. The V gene end was trimmed by 6 bases and the J gene end by 1 base; junction bases not matched to a gene: 3. The CDR3 runs 15 residues. The CDR3 region has the DNA TGTGCCAGCATCCGGACAGGGGGGAACACCGGGGAGCTGTTTTTT. This translates into CASIRTGGNTGELFF.

V usage is TRBV2 and J usage is TRBJ2-1, with TRBD2 identical over 7 bases. The CDR3 is made up of 15 amino acids. V trimming: 8 bases; J trimming: 7 bases; junction bases outside the gene matches: 14. The germline CDR1 and CDR2 sequences are SNHLY and FYNNEI. This CDR3 reads CASGLLATTGNEQFF. The CDR3 DNA is TGTGCCAGCGGATTACTAGCGACGACGGGGAATGAGCAGTTCTTC.

This clonotype appeared many times. The chain recombines TRBV6-1 with TRBJ2-6; 8 nucleotides agree with TRBD1. The CDR3 is 17 residues long. Unmatched junction bases numbered 7, after V lost 3 bases and J lost 3 bases. The germline gives CDR1 MNHNS, CDR2 SASEGT. The CDR3 DNA reads as TGTGCCAGCAGTGATCAGGGGGCTTTTGATGGGGCCAACGTCCTGACTTTC. Translating gives CASSDQGAFDGANVLTF.

This clonotype was counted at least ten times. V gene TRBV10-3 combines with J gene TRBJ2-7; D uncertain. Looked up from germline, CDR1 is ENHRY and CDR2 is SYGVKD. The CDR3 contains 15 residues. V lost 2 bases to trimming and J lost 6 bases, with 17 bases between them. CDR3 sequence (DNA): TGTGCCATCAGTGAGAGCAGTCGGAGCTTGCGCGAGCAGTACTTC. Its translation is CAISESSRSLREQYF.

This clonotype was seen a few times. The DNA of the CDR3 is TGTGCCACCAGTGACGCGACGGGGACCACAGATACGCAGTATTTT. Translated: CATSDATGTTDTQYF. This rearrangement joins TRBV24-1 to TRBJ2-3; either TRBD1 or TRBD2 may fit D (5 bases each). The CDR3 contains 15 residues. Trimming took 4 bases from V and 2 from J, leaving 12 bases between them. Germline CDR1 and CDR2: KGHDR and SFDVKD.

The sample holds a few counts of this clonotype. This chain connects TRBV5-1 to TRBJ2-7, with 8 bases identical to TRBD2. J gave up 5 bases and V 4 bases, and 8 bases lay outside the gene matches. Germline values: CDR1 SGHRS, CDR2 YFSETQ. The CDR3 loop spans 14 amino acids. The CDR3 spells CASSNTGTSNEQYF. CDR3 nucleotide sequence: TGCGCCAGCAGCAACACCGGGACTAGTAACGAGCAGTACTTC.

The sample holds many counts of this clonotype. A much larger clone differs from this one at a single base, so this may be a read error. V gene TRBV5-1 combines with J gene TRBJ2-3; D call uncertain. V dropped 0 bases and J dropped 2 bases, with 4 bases sitting between them. Looked up from germline, CDR1 is SGHRS and CDR2 is YFSETQ. This CDR3 is 13 amino acids long. CDR3 sequence: CASSLGATDTQYF. The CDR3 DNA reads TGCGCCAGCAGCTTGGGGGCCACAGATACGCAGTATTTT.

Worth noting for this clonotype: A read error may produce the germline difference seen at one junction end. The chain uses TRBV4-3 and TRBJ1-4; no definite D call. CDR1 is LGHNA, CDR2 YSLEER, per germline. This CDR3 is built from 12 residues. This CDR3 is CASSQGNERLFF. CDR3 nucleotides: TGCGCCAGCAGCCAAGGGAATGAAAGACTGTTTTTT.

This clonotype appeared a few times. The gene calls are TRBV6-1 and TRBJ2-1, with 11 positions matching TRBD2. This CDR3 has 15 amino acids. Trimming at V came to 5 bases and at J to 8 bases, leaving 8 bases not matched to a gene. Germline V lookup: CDR1 MNHNS, CDR2 SASEGT. CDR3: CASSLLAGGRDEQFF. For the CDR3, the DNA is TGTGCCAGCAGTCTGCTAGCGGGAGGAAGGGATGAGCAGTTCTTC.

DNA for the CDR3: TGTGCCAGCAGTGAAGCGGGACGTGTTCACGAGCAGTACTTC. Translating it yields CASSEAGRVHEQYF. The chain carries TRBV2 and TRBJ2-7, with D perhaps given as TRBD1 or TRBD2 (5 bases each). Per germline, CDR1 SNHLY and CDR2 FYNNEI. Trimming removed 0 bases at V and 5 bases at J, with 11 bases between. There are 14 residues in the CDR3.

Of note for this clonotype: The conserved phenylalanine or tryptophan normally closing the CDR3 is absent here, so this likely arose from a read error. The chain joins TRBV20-1 to TRBJ2-4, with D possibly matching TRBD1 (5 bases). The V gene lost 3 bases and the J gene lost 0 bases, with 9 bases spanning the gap. This CDR3 spans 14 amino acids. Germline values: CDR1 DFQATT, CDR2 SNEGSKA (reference sequence). The chain's CDR3 is CSARADRAKNIQYL. As DNA, the CDR3 is TGCAGTGCTAGGGCTGACAGAGCCAAAAACATTCAGTACCTC.

This clonotype was counted a few times. CDR3 sequence reads: CSAKLTGGRETQYF. The CDR3 DNA follows: TGCAGTGCTAAACTCACAGGGGGCAGGGAGACCCAGTACTTC. The rearrangement links TRBV20-1 to TRBJ2-1, with 9 bases that match TRBD1. The J call may not be correct, given that the DNA end is closer to TRBJ2-5. Germline V gene lookup returns CDR1 DFQATT and CDR2 SNEGSKA (reference sequence). The CDR3 has 14 residues.

In this sample, this clonotype turned up a few times. The V call is TRBV15, the J call TRBJ1-4, with unresolved D. The V end lost 2 bases, the J end lost 1 base, and 8 bases lay between the germline ends. CDR1 and CDR2 from the germline V gene are LNHNV and YYDKDF (reference sequence). The CDR3 covers 15 residues. The CDR3 bases are TGTGCCACCAGCAGAAGGACCGTAACTAATGAAAAACTGTTTTTT. This sequence encodes CATSRRTVTNEKLFF.

This clonotype turned up a few times. The chain combines TRBV12-3 or TRBV12-4 with TRBJ2-3, with 8 bases identical to TRBD1. J lost 8 bases, V lost 4 bases, and 11 bases had no gene match. This CDR3 is 15 amino acids long. CDR3 residues: CASSSGQGPQVTQYF. The CDR3 region has the DNA TGTGCCAGCAGTTCCGGACAGGGACCTCAAGTTACGCAGTATTTT.

The V call is TRBV29-1, the J call TRBJ1-1; D unclear. V dropped 6 bases and J dropped 0 bases, with 20 bases sitting between them. Germline assignment: CDR1 SQVTM and CDR2 ANQGSEA. CDR3 length: 16 amino acids. The CDR3 spells CSVLVTRAPLNTEAFF. In DNA form, the CDR3 reads TGCAGCGTCCTCGTGACCCGGGCCCCCTTGAACACTGAAGCTTTCTTT.

This clonotype was seen repeatedly, ten times or more. The V gene is TRBV29-1, the J gene TRBJ2-5; the match to TRBD1 covers 7 bases. With V trimmed by 4 bases and J by 5 bases, 4 bases remained unmatched. Germline CDR1 SQVTM, CDR2 ANQGSEA. This CDR3 has 12 residues. The CDR3 bases are TGCAGCGTTGGAGGGGGCGGGGAGACCCAGTACTTC. Protein sequence: CSVGGGGETQYF.

The gene calls are TRBV11-2 and TRBJ2-5; 9 bases align to TRBD1. Trimming at V came to 5 bases and at J to 5 bases, leaving 9 bases not matched to a gene. Germline V lookup: CDR1 SGHAT, CDR2 FQNNGV. This CDR3 is built from 15 residues. CDR3 protein: CASSDVTGGGETQYF. CDR3 DNA: TGTGCCAGCAGCGACGTAACAGGGGGCGGTGAGACCCAGTACTTC.

The chain recombines TRBV6-5 with TRBJ2-7; TRBD1 matches at 7 bases. The trim removed 7 bases at V and 0 bases at J, leaving 6 bases unmatched. The CDR3 loop spans 14 amino acids. In germline, CDR1 is MNHEY, CDR2 SVGAGI. The CDR3 bases are TGTGCCAGCACCAAGGGACAGAGCTCCTACGAGCAGTACTTC. It translates to CASTKGQSSYEQYF.